This T cell receptor beta chain was observed in a study of shared clonotypes between healthy human individuals. The V gene lost 0 bases and the J gene lost 2 bases, with 17 bases spanning the gap. Germline-derived CDR1 and CDR2 are SEHNR and FQNEAQ (reference sequence). The CDR3 contains 18 residues. Each replicate PCR on the sorted subsets used roughly 200 ng DNA (approximately 27,000 T cell genomes). The protocol was immunoSEQ multiplex PCR, while the TCRdb copy is restricted to in-frame clones and leaves out a portion. Among around 2.3 million clones, more than 90% were seen once, and the ten largest hold about 0.13%.

The chain couples TRBV7-9 to TRBJ2-4, with a possible D match to TRBD1 (6 bases). This sequence was found in a man in his late teens or twenties in good health. The material sequenced was naive CD4+ T cells sorted from blood. Subset reported: CD45RA+ positively selected. The CDR3 reads CASSLAGTPRGTKNIQYF. Written as DNA, the CDR3 is TGTGCCAGCAGCTTAGCCGGGACACCAAGGGGTACCAAAAACATTCAGTACTTC.